The rows below give T cell receptor beta chains drawn from one sample of a study of cytomegalovirus exposure and HLA in healthy donors. Repertoires were generated with immunoSEQ multiplex PCR, while TCRdb's copy carries only in-frame clones and drops some. In the table there are 150,000 to 200,000 clones, approximately 72% of which are singletons. The sequencing sample was made of PBMCs. The receptors come from a man aged 45-60 years in good health and CMV-seronegative. The CDR3 runs from the conserved cysteine through the conserved F or W. Each record gives: CDR3 protein, CDR3 DNA, D gene, J gene, clone size, V gene. D genes are given only for firm matches. Only some rows state a clone size, as once, few, many or a class for expanded clones.

CASSDQAGAYNEQFF	TGTGCCAGCAGTGACCAAGCGGGGGCCTACAATGAGCAGTTCTTC	TRBD2	TRBJ2-1	.	TRBV6-1
CASSSDRGDSGNTIYF	TGCGCCAGCAGTTCTGACAGGGGGGACTCTGGAAACACCATATATTTT	TRBD1	TRBJ1-3	.	TRBV10-2
CASSPTGNNEQFF	TGTGCCAGCAGCCCCACAGGGAACAATGAGCAGTTCTTC	.	TRBJ2-1	few	TRBV7-6
CASSLEQNTEAFF	TGCGCCAGCAGCTTGGAACAGAACACTGAAGCTTTCTTT	.	TRBJ1-1	few	TRBV5-1
CAIIRNTEAFF	TGTGCCATAATTAGAAACACTGAAGCTTTCTTT	.	TRBJ1-1	few	TRBV19
CASSLTSGYTGELFF	TGCGCCAGCAGCTTGACTAGCGGCTACACCGGGGAGCTGTTTTTT	TRBD2	TRBJ2-2	.	TRBV5-1
CASSLPGQGYEQYF	TGCGCCAGCAGCTTACCGGGACAGGGCTACGAGCAGTACTTC	TRBD1	TRBJ2-7	once	TRBV5-1
CASSLGPLGAGELFF	TGTGCCAGCAGCTTAGGGCCCCTGGGAGCCGGGGAGCTGTTTTTT	.	TRBJ2-2	.	TRBV7-6
CASSLGRGQEWNSPLHF	TGTGCCAGCAGCTTGGGGAGGGGACAGGAATGGAATTCACCCCTCCACTTT	TRBD1	TRBJ1-6	once	TRBV5-4
CASSGGNYGYTF	TGTGCCAGCAGCGGCGGGAACTATGGCTACACCTTC	.	TRBJ1-2	.	TRBV5-4
CASSSGTGGQPYEQYF	TGTGCCAGTAGTTCGGGGACAGGGGGTCAACCCTACGAGCAGTACTTC	TRBD1	TRBJ2-7	.	TRBV19
CASTYEGRSTDTQYF	TGTGCCAGCACCTACGAGGGCAGGTCTACAGATACGCAGTATTTT	.	TRBJ2-3	.	TRBV6-6
CASSYSRGRGNQPQHF	TGTGCCAGCAGTTACTCGAGGGGGCGAGGCAATCAGCCCCAGCATTTT	TRBD1	TRBJ1-5	.	TRBV6-5
CASSQGQGGTNEKLFF	TGCGCCAGCAGCCAAGGACAGGGGGGAACTAATGAAAAACTGTTTTTT	TRBD1	TRBJ1-4	.	TRBV5-1
CASSPYRKNTGELFF	TGTGCCAGCTCACCTTACAGGAAGAACACCGGGGAGCTGTTTTTT	.	TRBJ2-2	.	TRBV18
CASSLGVAGVAFSYEQYF	TGCGCCAGCAGCCTCGGGGTAGCGGGGGTCGCTTTCTCCTACGAGCAGTACTTC	TRBD2	TRBJ2-7	.	TRBV5-1